This TCR beta chain derives from a study of blood T cells in healthy people across ages. Study outcomes and limitations: Observed TCR beta diversity showed a strong correlation with the percentage of naive T cells as measured by flow cytometry. The recorded TCR beta diversity per million T cells decreased in a roughly linear manner with age.

Drawing of peripheral blood yielded roughly 10 milliliters from each donor. Using a J-beta primer mix together with a sample-barcoded 5' primer, a second PCR was run for roughly 6 to 11 cycles. TCRdb passed the 5' RACE reads through MiXCR, listing each CDR3 protein once. Here the sample spans some 1.8 million distinct CDR3 sequences, more than 35% being singletons. Comment on this clonotype: The antigen is unknown.

Specimen: blood. The origin of this receptor is a human donor in good health.

In nucleotides, the CDR3 is TGTGCCAGCAGTTACGTGGCCTCCGACTATGGCTACACCTTC. It encodes CASSYVASDYGYTF. The chain combines TRBV6-2 or TRBV6-3 with TRBJ1-2; no clear D gene. V was cut by 2 bases and J by 3 bases, with 10 bases left in between. The CDR3 loop spans 14 amino acids. CDR1 and CDR2 from the germline V gene are MNHEY and SVGEGT.